This T cell receptor (beta chain) was recovered during a study of OX40 agonist ivuxolimab in advanced cancers. Assay: immunoSEQ multiplex PCR; the TCRdb copy retains only in-frame clones and omits some. Counted here are over 35,000 clones, more than 85% occurring once; the ten biggest clones make up roughly 0.55%. Study-level findings and limits: Circulating CD4+ and CD8+ T cells showed clonal expansion by week 6 at 0.1 to 3.0 mg/kg.

Remarks on this clone: Its matching antigen is unknown.

Germline loops: CDR1 SGHTA, CDR2 FQGNSA. V lost 6 bases to trimming and J lost 6 bases, with 9 bases between them. This CDR3 is built from 12 residues. Here the sequenced sample was CD4+ or CD8+ T cells sorted from blood, taken in a trial of the OX40 agonist ivuxolimab. The sequence derives from an adult with an advanced solid tumor such as melanoma, head and neck, liver or kidney cancer. This chain links TRBV7-2 with TRBJ2-4; perhaps TRBD1 as D (5 bases). The CDR3 DNA sequence: TGTGCCAGCAGTTCCGACAGAAACATTCAGTACTTC. It encodes CASSSDRNIQYF. Looking up the rest from reference TRBV7-2 and TRBJ2-4 gives the full variable domain: GAGVSQSPSNKVTEKGKDVELRCDPISGHTALYWYRQSLGQGLEFLIYFQGNSAPDKSGLPSDRFSAERTGGSVSTLTIQRTQQEDSAVYLCASSSDRNIQYFGAGTRLSVL.